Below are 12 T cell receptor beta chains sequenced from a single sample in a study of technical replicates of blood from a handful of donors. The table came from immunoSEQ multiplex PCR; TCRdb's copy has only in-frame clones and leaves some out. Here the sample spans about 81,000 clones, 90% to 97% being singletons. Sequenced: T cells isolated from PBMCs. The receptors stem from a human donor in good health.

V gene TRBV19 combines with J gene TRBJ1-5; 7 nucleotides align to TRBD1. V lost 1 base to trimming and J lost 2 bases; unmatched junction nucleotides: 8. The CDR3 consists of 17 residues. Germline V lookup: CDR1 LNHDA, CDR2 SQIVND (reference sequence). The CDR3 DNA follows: TGTGCCAGTAGTATAGGAGGGGGCAGTTTCGGCAATCAGCCCCAGCATTTT. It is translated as CASSIGGGSFGNQPQHF. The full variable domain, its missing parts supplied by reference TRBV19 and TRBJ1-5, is DGGITQSPKYLFRKEGQNVTLSCEQNLNHDAMYWYRQDPGQGLRLIYYSQIVNDFQKGDIAEGYSVSREKKESFPLTVTSAQKNPTAFYLCASSIGGGSFGNQPQHFGDGTRLSIL.

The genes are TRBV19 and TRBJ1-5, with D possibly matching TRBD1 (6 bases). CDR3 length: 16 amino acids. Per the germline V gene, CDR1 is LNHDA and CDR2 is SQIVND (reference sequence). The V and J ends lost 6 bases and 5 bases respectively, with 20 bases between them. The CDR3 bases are TGTGCCAGTAGATTAGTACAGGGTGGCCCTCATCAGCCCCAGCATTTT. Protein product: CASRLVQGGPHQPQHF.

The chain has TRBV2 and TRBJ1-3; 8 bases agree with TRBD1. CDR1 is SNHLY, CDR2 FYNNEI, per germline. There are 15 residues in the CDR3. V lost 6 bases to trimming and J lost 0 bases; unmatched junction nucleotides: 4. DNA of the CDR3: TGTGCCAGCAGGCAGGGACAGGCCTCTGGAAACACCATATATTTT. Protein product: CASRQGQASGNTIYF.

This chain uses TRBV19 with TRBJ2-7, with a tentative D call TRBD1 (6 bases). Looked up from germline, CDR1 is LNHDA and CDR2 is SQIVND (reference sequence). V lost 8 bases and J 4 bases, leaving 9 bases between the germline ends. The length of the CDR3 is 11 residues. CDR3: CASEQGYEQYF. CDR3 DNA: TGTGCCAGTGAACAGGGTTACGAGCAGTACTTC.

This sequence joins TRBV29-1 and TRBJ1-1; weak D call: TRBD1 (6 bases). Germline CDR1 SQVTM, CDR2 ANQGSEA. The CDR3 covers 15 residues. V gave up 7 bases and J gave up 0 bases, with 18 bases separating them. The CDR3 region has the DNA TGCAGCGCCAGGGACACATTGGGCATGAACACTGAAGCTTTCTTT. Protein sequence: CSARDTLGMNTEAFF.

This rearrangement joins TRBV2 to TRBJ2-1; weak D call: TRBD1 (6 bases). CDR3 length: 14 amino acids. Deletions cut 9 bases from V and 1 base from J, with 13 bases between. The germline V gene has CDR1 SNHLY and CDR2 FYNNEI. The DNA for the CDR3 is TGTGCCAGTGTAAGACAGGAGTCCTACAATGAGCAGTTCTTC. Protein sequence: CASVRQESYNEQFF. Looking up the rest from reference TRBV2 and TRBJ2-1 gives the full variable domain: EPEVTQTPSHQVTQMGQEVILRCVPISNHLYFYWYRQILGQKVEFLVSFYNNEISEKSEIFDDQFSVERPDGSNFTLKIRSTKLEDSAMYFCASVRQESYNEQFFGPGTRLTVL.

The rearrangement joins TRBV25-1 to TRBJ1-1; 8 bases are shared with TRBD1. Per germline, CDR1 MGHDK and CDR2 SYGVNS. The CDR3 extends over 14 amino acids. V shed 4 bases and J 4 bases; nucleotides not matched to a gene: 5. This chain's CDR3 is CASSVTGAGTEAFF. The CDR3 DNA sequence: TGTGCCAGCAGTGTGACAGGGGCCGGCACTGAAGCTTTCTTT.

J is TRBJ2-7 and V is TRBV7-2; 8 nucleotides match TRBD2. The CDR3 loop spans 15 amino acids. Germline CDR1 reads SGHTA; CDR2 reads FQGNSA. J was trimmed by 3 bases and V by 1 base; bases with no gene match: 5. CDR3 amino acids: CASSLDLAGFYEQYF. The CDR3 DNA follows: TGTGCCAGCAGCTTAGATTTAGCGGGGTTCTACGAGCAGTACTTC.

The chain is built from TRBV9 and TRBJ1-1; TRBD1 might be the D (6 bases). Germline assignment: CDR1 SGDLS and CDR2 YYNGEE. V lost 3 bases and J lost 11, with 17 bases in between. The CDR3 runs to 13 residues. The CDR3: CASSAGGGAHAFF. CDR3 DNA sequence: TGTGCCAGCAGCGCCGGCGGGGGGGCGCATGCTTTCTTT.

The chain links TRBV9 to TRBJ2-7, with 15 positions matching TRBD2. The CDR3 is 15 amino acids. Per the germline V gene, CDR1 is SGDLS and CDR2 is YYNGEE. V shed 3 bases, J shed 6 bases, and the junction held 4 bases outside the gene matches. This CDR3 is CASSGGGLAGGEQYF. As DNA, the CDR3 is TGTGCCAGCAGCGGGGGGGGACTAGCGGGAGGCGAGCAGTACTTC.

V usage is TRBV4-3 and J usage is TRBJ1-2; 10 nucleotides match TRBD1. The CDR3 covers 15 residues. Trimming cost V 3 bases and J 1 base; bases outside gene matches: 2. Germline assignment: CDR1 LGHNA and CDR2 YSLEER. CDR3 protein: CASSHGTGVNYGYTF. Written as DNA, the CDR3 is TGCGCCAGCAGCCACGGGACAGGGGTTAACTATGGCTACACCTTC.

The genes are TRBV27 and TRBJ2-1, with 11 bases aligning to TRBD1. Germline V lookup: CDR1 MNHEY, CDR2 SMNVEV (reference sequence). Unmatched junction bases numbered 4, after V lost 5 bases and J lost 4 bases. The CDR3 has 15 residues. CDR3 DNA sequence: TGTGCCAGCAGTGGGGGACAGGGGGGATACAATGAGCAGTTCTTC. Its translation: CASSGGQGGYNEQFF.